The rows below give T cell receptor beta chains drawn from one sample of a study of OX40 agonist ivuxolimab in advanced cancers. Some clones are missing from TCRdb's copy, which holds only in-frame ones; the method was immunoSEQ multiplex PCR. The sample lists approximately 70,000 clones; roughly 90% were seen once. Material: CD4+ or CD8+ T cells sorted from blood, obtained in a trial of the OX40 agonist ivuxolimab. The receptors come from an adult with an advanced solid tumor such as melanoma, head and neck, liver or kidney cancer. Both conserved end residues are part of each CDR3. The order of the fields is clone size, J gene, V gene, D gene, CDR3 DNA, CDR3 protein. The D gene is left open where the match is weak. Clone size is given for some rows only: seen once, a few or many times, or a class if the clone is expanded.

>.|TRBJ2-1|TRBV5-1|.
TGCGCCAGCATGGTGGTAACTTCTAACAATGAGCAGTTCTTC
CASMVVTSNNEQFF
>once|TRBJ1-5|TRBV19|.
TGTGCCAGTAGTATAGAGGAACAGCCCCAGCATTTT
CASSIEEQPQHF
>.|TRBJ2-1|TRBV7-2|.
TGTGCCAGCAGCTACCCACTCCACAGGGTACAGTTCTTC
CASSYPLHRVQFF
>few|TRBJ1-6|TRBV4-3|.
TGCGCCAGCAGCCAAGTTCGGGCGGCAGGGACTTCACCCCTCCACTTT
CASSQVRAAGTSPLHF
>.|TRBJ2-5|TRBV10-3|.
TGTGCCATCAGTACATTGGGCCAAGAGACCCAGTACTTC
CAISTLGQETQYF
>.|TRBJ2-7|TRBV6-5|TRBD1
TGTGCCAGCAGTCTACCGGGACAGGGGAAGGAGCAGTACTTC
CASSLPGQGKEQYF
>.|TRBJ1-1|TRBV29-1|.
TGCAGCGTTGCCCGACAGAACACTGAAGCTTTCTTT
CSVARQNTEAFF
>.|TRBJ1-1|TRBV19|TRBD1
TGTGCCAGTGCCCCAAACAGGGGTGTCACTGAAGCTTTCTTT
CASAPNRGVTEAFF
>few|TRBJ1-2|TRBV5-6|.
TGTGCCAGCAGCTTGTGGTCCTCGGGCTACACCTTC
CASSLWSSGYTF
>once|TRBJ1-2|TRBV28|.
TGTGCCAGCAGTTTCGGGGCCCCTAACTATGGCTACACCTTC
CASSFGAPNYGYTF
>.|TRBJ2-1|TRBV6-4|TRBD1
TGTGCCAGCAGTGACGTGGGACAGGGGGCAGGGGAGCAGTTCTTC
CASSDVGQGAGEQFF
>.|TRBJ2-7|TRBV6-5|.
TGTGCCAGCAGTTACTCTGGGCCTTCCTACGAGCAGTACTTC
CASSYSGPSYEQYF
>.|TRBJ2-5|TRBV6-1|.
TGTGCCAGCAGTGAAGCGTTCTGGGGACCGTACCAAGAGACCCAGTACTTC
CASSEAFWGPYQETQYF
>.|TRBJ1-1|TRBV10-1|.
TGCGCCAGCAGTGAGTTGTCGGTTGGGAACACTGAAGCTTTCTTT
CASSELSVGNTEAFF
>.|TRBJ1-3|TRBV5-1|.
TGCGCCAGCAGCCCCGGGTCTTCGACAGGAAACACCATATATTTT
CASSPGSSTGNTIYF
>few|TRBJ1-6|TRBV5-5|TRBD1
TGTGCCAGCAGCCGGGACAGCTCCTATAATTCACCCCTCCACTTT
CASSRDSSYNSPLHF
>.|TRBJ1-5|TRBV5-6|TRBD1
TGTGCCAGCAGCTTGGGACAGGGAGGACATAGCAATCAGCCCCAGCATTTT
CASSLGQGGHSNQPQHF
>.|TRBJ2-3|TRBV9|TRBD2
TGTGCCAGCAGCGTAGCGCGGGGGGCAGATACGCAGTATTTT
CASSVARGADTQYF
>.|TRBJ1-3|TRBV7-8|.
TGTGCCAGCAGCTATAACAGGGTTCGAAACACCATATATTTT
CASSYNRVRNTIYF
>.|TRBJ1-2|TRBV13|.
TGTGCCAGCAGCAGGCAGTTGTATGGCTACACCTTC
CASSRQLYGYTF
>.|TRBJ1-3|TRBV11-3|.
TGTGCCAGCAGTCGCAGGGACACCATATATTTT
CASSRRDTIYF
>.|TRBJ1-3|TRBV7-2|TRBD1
TGTGCCAGCAGCCTAAACAGGGGAGCTGGAAACACCATATATTTT
CASSLNRGAGNTIYF
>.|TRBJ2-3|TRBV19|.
TGTGCCAGTAGTAGCTTAACAGATACGCAGTATTTT
CASSSLTDTQYF
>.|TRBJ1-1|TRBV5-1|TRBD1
TGCGCCAGCAGCAGGACAGGGCATGACACTGAAGCTTTCTTT
CASSRTGHDTEAFF
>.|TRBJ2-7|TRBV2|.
TGTGCCAGCAGACAAGGACAATACGAGCAGTACTTC
CASRQGQYEQYF
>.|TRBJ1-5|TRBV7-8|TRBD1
TGTGCCAGCAGCTTAGAGGGACAGCCAGGCGTTCAGCCCCAGCATTTT
CASSLEGQPGVQPQHF
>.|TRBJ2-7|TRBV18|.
TGTGCCAGCTCACCCACTTCCGACTCCTACGAGCAGTACTTC
CASSPTSDSYEQYF
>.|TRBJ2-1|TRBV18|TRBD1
TGTGCCAGCTCACGGACAGGGGTGCTATGGGAGCAGTTCTTC
CASSRTGVLWEQFF
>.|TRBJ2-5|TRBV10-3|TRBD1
TGTGCCATCAGTGCAAGGGACAGGGACTTTACGGCCCAGTACTTC
CAISARDRDFTAQYF
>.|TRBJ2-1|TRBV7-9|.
TGTGCCAGCAGCTTCACGGGGAATGAGCAGTTCTTC
CASSFTGNEQFF
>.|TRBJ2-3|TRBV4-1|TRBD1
TGCGCCAGCAGCCACCTGGACAGGGGGCGGGCAGATACGCAGTATTTT
CASSHLDRGRADTQYF
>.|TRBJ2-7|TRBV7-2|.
TGTGCCAGCAGCAACGGACAGTTTTACGAGCAGTACTTC
CASSNGQFYEQYF
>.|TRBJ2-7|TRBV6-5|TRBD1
TGTGCCAGCAGCTCCGGGACAGGGCCCTACGAGCAGTACTTC
CASSSGTGPYEQYF
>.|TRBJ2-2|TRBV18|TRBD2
TGTGCCAGCTCACCACTAGCGGGGGCCATAATGAGGGAGCTGTTTTTT
CASSPLAGAIMRELFF
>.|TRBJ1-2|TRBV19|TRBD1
TGTGCCAGTAGTCTAGGGACAGGGAGGGATGGCTACACCTTC
CASSLGTGRDGYTF
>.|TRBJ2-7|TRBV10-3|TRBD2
TGTGCCATCAGCCTAGCGGTAGTCGACGAGCAGTACTTC
CAISLAVVDEQYF
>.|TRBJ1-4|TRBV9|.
TGTGCCAGCAGCAGGGTGGAGGGTGAAAAACTGTTTTTT
CASSRVEGEKLFF
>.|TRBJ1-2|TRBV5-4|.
TGTGCCAGCAGGAGTACCCGGGACGGACCCTATGGCTACACCTTC
CASRSTRDGPYGYTF
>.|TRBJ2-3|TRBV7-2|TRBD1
TGTGCCAGCATCTCCAGGGGGCTCACAGATACGCAGTATTTT
CASISRGLTDTQYF
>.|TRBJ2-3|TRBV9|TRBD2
TGTGCCAGCAGCGGGAGAGCGGGAGGCACAGATACGCAGTATTTT
CASSGRAGGTDTQYF
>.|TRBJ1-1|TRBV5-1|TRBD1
TGCGCCAGCAGCTCGGGACAGGGGAACACTGAAGCTTTCTTT
CASSSGQGNTEAFF
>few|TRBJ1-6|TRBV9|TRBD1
TGTGCCAGCAGCGTAGCGGGACAGAGGGATTCACCCCTCCACTTT
CASSVAGQRDSPLHF
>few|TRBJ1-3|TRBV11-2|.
TGTGCCAGCGGGTGGGGTGACTCTGGAAACACCATATATTTT
CASGWGDSGNTIYF
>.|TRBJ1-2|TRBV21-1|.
TGTGCCAGCAGCCCCCCGGACAGGGAGTCCCTTGGCTACACCTTC
CASSPPDRESLGYTF
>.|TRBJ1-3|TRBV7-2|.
TGTGCCAGCAGCCCTACCGCGTCGGGAAACACCATATATTTT
CASSPTASGNTIYF
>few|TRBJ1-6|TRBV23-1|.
TGCGCCAGCAGGAAGGTCGGATCTGATTCACCCCTCCACTTT
CASRKVGSDSPLHF
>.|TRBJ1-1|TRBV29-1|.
TGCAGCGTTGAAGATCCCGGGAACACTGAAGCTTTCTTT
CSVEDPGNTEAFF
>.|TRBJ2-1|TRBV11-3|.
TGTGCCAGCAGCTTAGCATCCACGAAGGGAAATGAGCAGTTCTTC
CASSLASTKGNEQFF
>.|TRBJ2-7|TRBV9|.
TGTGCCAGCAGCGGCTCCCCCGGAAGATTAAACTACGAGCAGTACTTC
CASSGSPGRLNYEQYF
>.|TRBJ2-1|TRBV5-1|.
TGCGCCAGCAGCTTAGGCCTGGGCTCCTACAATGAGCAGTTCTTC
CASSLGLGSYNEQFF
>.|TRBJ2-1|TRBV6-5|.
TGTGCCAGCAGTCCGATCCGGGGGAGCAATGAGCAGTTCTTC
CASSPIRGSNEQFF
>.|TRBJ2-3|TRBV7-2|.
TGTGCCAGCAGCCAAACTACGGGACACCTCACAGATACGCAGTATTTT
CASSQTTGHLTDTQYF
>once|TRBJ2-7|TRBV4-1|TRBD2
TGCGCCAGCAGCCAAGATTGGGGACGGGGGGTGGTCTACGAGCAGTACTTC
CASSQDWGRGVVYEQYF
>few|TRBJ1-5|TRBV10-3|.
TGTGCCATCAGTGAGCCGGATCAGCCCCAGCATTTT
CAISEPDQPQHF
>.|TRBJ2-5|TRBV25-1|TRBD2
TGTGCCAGCAGTCGTGCTAGCGGGGTGGAGACCCAGTACTTC
CASSRASGVETQYF
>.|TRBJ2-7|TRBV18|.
TGTGCCAGCTCACCACGGTGGGAAGCCTCCTACGAGCAGTACTTC
CASSPRWEASYEQYF
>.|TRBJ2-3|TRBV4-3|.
TGCGCCAGCAGCCAAGATACCGCTACGAGGGCAGATACGCAGTATTTT
CASSQDTATRADTQYF
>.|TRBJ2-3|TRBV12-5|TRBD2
TGTGCTAGTGGTTTGGTCCGACTAGCGGGATTCACAGATACGCAGTATTTT
CASGLVRLAGFTDTQYF
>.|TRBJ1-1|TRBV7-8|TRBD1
TGTGCCAGCAGCTCCAGGGGGGCCACTGAAGCTTTCTTT
CASSSRGATEAFF